This T cell receptor beta chain was observed in a study of cytomegalovirus exposure and HLA in healthy donors. With respect to this clone: Its antigen is not known. A read error may produce the germline difference seen at one junction end.

General study findings and limits: Later genetic work tied a missense DCLRE1C variant to beta-chain V and J trimming. A previous analysis found most TCR beta V segments productive roughly 87% or roughly 30% of the time.

PCR involved 60 Vbeta and 13 Jbeta primers. Assay: immunoSEQ multiplex PCR; the TCRdb copy retains only in-frame clones and omits some. The data hold over 80,000 clones, with 60% to 75% observed a single time. Germline V CDR1 and CDR2: MNHNS, SASEGT. The CDR3 length is 16 residues. The sequenced sample consisted of PBMCs. V and J are TRBV6-1 and TRBJ2-7, with 7 bases aligning to TRBD1. This receptor was taken from a female donor in good health and CMV-seropositive. The DNA for the CDR3 is TGTGCCGGCAGTGAATTAGCCGACAGGGACACCCACGGAAGGTACTTC. Translation gives CAGSELADRDTHGRYF.